The present entry profiles one TCR beta chain with its context. How the authors handled the data: Estimation of nucleated cell counts was performed using reference gene primer amplification. Libraries were prepared by immunoSEQ multiplex PCR; TCRdb keeps only in-frame clonotypes and omits some of them. V and J calls and clone size follow that table, whereas D and trimming were derived from the DNA. The profile shows about 240,000 clones, over 80% of them singletons. This entry comes from a study of blood T cell repertoires in COVID-19. The overall study: Samples representing acute and convalescent COVID-19 were sourced from the United States, Italy and Spain. T cells, B-cell-depleted T cells, or PBMCs supplied cDNA or gDNA.

The TCR sequence derives from a man aged 25 to 40 who had recovered from COVID-19. Material for sequencing was peripheral blood.

CDR3 residues: CASSLKEVGGYTF. In nucleotides, the CDR3 is TGCGCCAGCAGCTTGAAGGAGGTTGGTGGCTACACCTTC. The chain is built from TRBV5-1 and TRBJ1-2; D gene uncertain. This CDR3 has 13 amino acids. Between the trimmed V and J ends, which lost 1 base and 7 bases, there was a span of 11 bases. Germline CDR1 SGHRS, CDR2 YFSETQ.